The clone carrying this TCR beta chain has a single count. Its cognate antigen is unknown. The sample belongs to a study of blood T cells in healthy people across ages. Primed by a sample-barcoded 5' primer and a J-beta primer mix, a second PCR proceeded for about 7 to 11 cycles. One entry per CDR3 protein, called by TCRdb with MiXCR from the 5' RACE reads. This sample has hundreds of thousands of distinct CDR3 sequences, with 45% to 65% found just once. Each donor was a healthy Caucasian individual from Russia, aged about 6 to 95. This CDR3 has 16 amino acids. Looked up from germline, CDR1 is KGHDR and CDR2 is SFDVKD. V lost 3 bases to trimming and J lost 1 base; unmatched junction nucleotides: 6. Study-level points and caveats: TCR beta diversity was tightly associated with the proportion of naive T cells. As age increased, TCR beta diversity per million T cells fell in a roughly linear fashion.

The sequencing input was blood. The sequence was obtained from a man between 60 and 75 years old in good health. The chain uses TRBV24-1 and TRBJ2-3; 7 bases fit TRBD1. CDR3 in amino acids: CATSDPGTAGTDTQYF. In DNA form, the CDR3 reads TGTGCCACCAGTGATCCCGGGACAGCTGGCACAGATACGCAGTATTTT.